The 20 T cell receptor beta chains listed next were all sequenced from one sample in a study of blood T cell repertoires in COVID-19. Data came from immunoSEQ multiplex PCR; TCRdb stores just in-frame clones and leaves some out. The sample holds about 330,000 clones; 70% to 90% are singletons and the top ten take roughly 7.8%. The sample consisted of peripheral blood. These receptor sequences come from a human donor in a cohort sampled during active COVID-19.

The chain uses TRBV5-1 and TRBJ1-6; possibly TRBD1 for D (5 bases). Trimming cost V 4 bases and J 7 bases, with 12 bases left between them. The germline V gene encodes CDR1 SGHRS and CDR2 YFSETQ. The CDR3 length is 14 residues. CDR3: CASSRGTVNSPLHF. For the CDR3, the DNA is TGCGCCAGCAGCCGGGGGACGGTAAATTCACCCCTCCACTTT.

The CDR3, as DNA: TGTGCCAGCAGCCCAACGACAGGACCCGAGAACACTGAAGCTTTCTTT. Its translation is CASSPTTGPENTEAFF. The rearrangement joins TRBV21-1 to TRBJ1-1; the DNA was not used to check the table's D call, TRBD1. TRBV21-1 is a listed pseudogene. The CDR3 has 16 residues.

This sequence joins TRBV19 and TRBJ1-5; 9 bases map to TRBD1. Trimming took 7 bases from V and 15 from J; bases not matched to a gene: 13. The germline gives CDR1 LNHDA, CDR2 SQIVND (reference sequence). This CDR3 is 13 amino acids long. Here the CDR3 DNA reads TGTGCCAGTAAAGGGAAGGGGACAGGGCGAAGGCATTTT. Amino acid sequence: CASKGKGTGRRHF.

This chain connects TRBV24-1 to TRBJ2-1; D is perhaps TRBD1 (6 bases). The CDR3 has 12 amino acids. Per the germline V gene, CDR1 is KGHDR and CDR2 is SFDVKD. V was trimmed by 10 bases and J by 7 bases, leaving 13 bases between them. The CDR3 loop is CATGGLGNEQFF. The DNA for the CDR3 is TGTGCCACAGGGGGATTGGGTAATGAGCAGTTCTTC.

CDR3 nucleotide sequence: TGTGCCAGCAGTTACTCGAGGGGGAGATGGGAAAAACTGTTTTTT. This gives the protein CASSYSRGRWEKLFF. J is TRBJ1-4 and V is TRBV6-5; D is perhaps TRBD1 (6 bases). The CDR3 runs to 15 residues. CDR1 and CDR2 (germline): MNHEY, SVGAGI. Trimming removed 0 bases at V and 8 bases at J, with 13 bases between.

The chain carries TRBV2 and TRBJ1-1; a possible D gene is TRBD1 (5 bases). Germline values: CDR1 SNHLY, CDR2 FYNNEI. This CDR3 spans 12 amino acids. V lost 7 bases and J lost 5, with 11 bases in between. The CDR3 DNA is TGTGCCAGCACCAGGGCGGAGACTGAAGCTTTCTTT. Its translation is CASTRAETEAFF.

CDR3 in amino acids: CASSLSGYEQYF. The CDR3 DNA follows: TGTGCCAGCAGCCTCTCGGGTTACGAGCAGTACTTC. The chain employs TRBV11-2 and TRBJ2-7; D is uncertain. This CDR3 comprises 12 residues. Germline V gene data show CDR1 as SGHAT and CDR2 as FQNNGV. V shed 5 bases and J shed 4 bases, with 9 bases lying between them.

This chain joins TRBV24-1 and TRBJ1-2; 8 nucleotides align to TRBD1. This CDR3 has 13 amino acids. Unmatched junction bases numbered 6, after V lost 5 bases and J lost 8 bases. The V gene's germline CDR1 is KGHDR and CDR2 SFDVKD. The CDR3 region has the DNA TGTGCCACCAGTGTTTCTGGGACAGGAGGCTACACCTTC. Translation: CATSVSGTGGYTF.

V is TRBV14 and J is TRBJ2-1; D call uncertain. Trimming stripped 3 bases from V and 4 bases from J, with 13 bases between. This CDR3 has 15 amino acids. Germline lookup yields CDR1 SGHDN and CDR2 FVKESK. CDR3 region: CASSQNQQRYNEQFF. In nucleotides, the CDR3 is TGTGCCAGCAGCCAGAATCAACAACGATACAATGAGCAGTTCTTC.

This clone was observed once. The chain couples TRBV6-5 to TRBJ2-7; TRBD2 matches 8 bases. The CDR3 loop spans 14 amino acids. Germline V gene data show CDR1 as MNHEY and CDR2 as SVGAGI. V was clipped by 4 bases and J by 1 base; unmatched bases: 3. This CDR3 reads CASSFSGGSYEQYF. CDR3 DNA: TGTGCCAGCAGTTTCAGCGGGGGTTCCTACGAGCAGTACTTC.

V usage is TRBV4-2 and J usage is TRBJ1-5; the D gene is possibly TRBD1 (6 bases). Trimming stripped 2 bases from V and 5 bases from J, with 13 bases between. CDR3 length: 15 residues. Germline V CDR1 and CDR2: LGHNA, YNFKEQ. Written as DNA, the CDR3 is TGTGCCAGCAGCCAAATCCCGGGGGGGCATCAGCCCCAGCATTTT. As protein: CASSQIPGGHQPQHF.

This clone has only a few counts. The chain has TRBV18 and TRBJ1-4; 9 nucleotides match TRBD1. The V gene's germline CDR1 is KGHSH and CDR2 LQKENI. The CDR3 totals 15 residues. Unmatched junction bases numbered 6, after V lost 5 bases and J lost 5 bases. The chain's CDR3 is CASSGTGTGNEKLFF. The CDR3 nucleotides are TGTGCCAGCTCAGGAACCGGGACAGGGAATGAAAAACTGTTTTTT.

The rearrangement uses TRBV24-1 and TRBJ2-3, with 10 bases that match TRBD2. The CDR3 length is 16 residues. V was clipped by 1 base and J by 6 bases; unmatched bases: 6. In germline, CDR1 is KGHDR, CDR2 SFDVKD. The CDR3 DNA reads as TGTGCCACCAGTGATTTTGTAAGCGGGGGGGCTGATACGCAGTATTTT. It yields the protein CATSDFVSGGADTQYF.

This chain links TRBV18 with TRBJ1-2; TRBD1 might be the D (5 bases). V was pared by 2 bases and J by 2 bases, with 15 bases between. This CDR3 comprises 16 residues. CDR1 is KGHSH and CDR2 is LQKENI in the germline V gene. CDR3 sequence reads: CASSPISAGTNYGYTF. The DNA for the CDR3 is TGTGCCAGCTCACCAATTTCGGCGGGGACGAACTATGGCTACACCTTC.

This chain connects TRBV11-3 to TRBJ2-7; D gene ambiguous. This CDR3 spans 13 amino acids. V lost 5 bases to trimming and J lost 5 bases, with 13 bases between them. Germline loops: CDR1 SGHNT, CDR2 YENEEA. Written as DNA, the CDR3 is TGTGCCAGCAGCCCCGGGTCACTTGACGAGCAGTACTTC. This sequence encodes CASSPGSLDEQYF. The entire variable domain, with the rest obtained from reference TRBV11-3 and TRBJ2-7, is as follows: EAGVVQSPRYKIIEKKQPVAFWCNPISGHNTLYWYLQNLGQGPELLIRYENEEAVDDSQLPKDRFSAERLKGVDSTLKIQPAELGDSAVYLCASSPGSLDEQYFGPGTRLTVT.

J is TRBJ2-7 and V is TRBV30; 12 bases fit TRBD2. The germline V gene has CDR1 GTSNPN and CDR2 SVGIG (reference sequence). The V and J ends lost 2 bases and 7 bases, in that order; junction bases with no gene match: 6. This CDR3 spans 14 amino acids. The CDR3 nucleotides read TGTGCCTGGAGTACTAGCGGGGGGCCGGAGGAGCAGTACTTC. Protein sequence: CAWSTSGGPEEQYF.

This clone has just one count. The chain links TRBV5-1 to TRBJ1-3; the match to TRBD1 covers 8 bases. This CDR3 is 15 amino acids long. Unmatched junction bases numbered 7, after V lost 4 bases and J lost 4 bases. CDR1 and CDR2 (germline): SGHRS, YFSETQ. The CDR3 sequence is CASSPQGALGNTIYF. Here the CDR3 DNA reads TGCGCCAGCAGCCCTCAGGGGGCGTTAGGAAACACCATATATTTT.

The CDR3: CDSETQYF. CDR3 coding DNA: TGTGACTCGGAGACCCAGTACTTC. The chain uses TRBV21-1 and TRBJ2-5; TRBD2, the D gene given by the table, was not confirmed from the DNA. TRBV21-1 is designated a pseudogene. The CDR3 consists of 8 residues.

The chain couples TRBV10-2 to TRBJ2-3, with 8 bases lining up with TRBD2. Unmatched junction bases numbered 4, after V lost 4 bases and J lost 4 bases. This CDR3 has 14 amino acids. CDR1 is WSHSY and CDR2 is SAAADI in the germline V gene. The DNA for the CDR3 is TGCGCCAGCAGTGTCGGGACTAGTGCAGATACGCAGTATTTT. Its translation: CASSVGTSADTQYF.

This clone was detected a few times. This chain uses TRBV10-3 with TRBJ1-2; 7 bases are shared with TRBD1. The V segment lost 3 bases and the J segment 6 bases; nucleotides outside the gene matches: 4. The length of the CDR3 is 13 residues. Looked up from germline, CDR1 is ENHRY and CDR2 is SYGVKD. The CDR3 is CAISEGGRDGYTF. CDR3 bases: TGTGCCATCAGTGAAGGGGGCAGGGATGGCTACACCTTC.